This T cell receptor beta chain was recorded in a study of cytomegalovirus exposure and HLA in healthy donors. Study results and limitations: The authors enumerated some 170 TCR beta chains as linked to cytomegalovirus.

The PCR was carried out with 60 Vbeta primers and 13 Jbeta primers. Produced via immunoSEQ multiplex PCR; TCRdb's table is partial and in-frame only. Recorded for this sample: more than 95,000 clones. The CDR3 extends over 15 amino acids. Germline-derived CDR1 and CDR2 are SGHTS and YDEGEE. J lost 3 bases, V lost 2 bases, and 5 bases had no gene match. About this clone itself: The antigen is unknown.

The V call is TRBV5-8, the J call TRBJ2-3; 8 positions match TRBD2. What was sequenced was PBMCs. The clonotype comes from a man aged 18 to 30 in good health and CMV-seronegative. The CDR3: CASSLLLAETDTQYF. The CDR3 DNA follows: TGTGCCAGCAGCTTATTACTAGCGGAGACAGATACGCAGTATTTT. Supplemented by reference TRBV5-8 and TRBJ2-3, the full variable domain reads EAGVTQSPTHLIKTRGQQATLRCSPISGHTSVYWYQQALGLGLQFLLWYDEGEERNRGNFPPRFSGRQFPNYSSELNVNALELEDSALYLCASSLLLAETDTQYFGPGTRLTVL.